The rows below give T cell receptor beta chains drawn from one sample of a study of Ad26.COV2.S vaccination and SARS-CoV-2 variants. Profiled with immunoSEQ multiplex PCR; TCRdb holds only in-frame clones, not every one. The table records about 180,000 clones, around 88% of them present only once. The specimen was peripheral blood, collected after recovery from COVID-19. The receptors shown here come from a human donor who had recovered from COVID-19. CDR3s include the opening cysteine and the closing phenylalanine or tryptophan. Each record gives: J gene, D gene, V gene, clone size, CDR3 protein, CDR3 DNA. D genes are given only for firm matches. Some rows mark clone size as missing; the rest say once, few, many or name a class of expanded clone.

J gene: TRBJ1-2; D gene: .; V gene: TRBV25-1; clone size: .; CDR3 protein: CASSPGQGGGYTF; CDR3 DNA: TGTGCCAGCAGTCCTGGGCAGGGAGGTGGCTACACCTTC
J gene: TRBJ1-2; D gene: .; V gene: TRBV6-5; clone size: .; CDR3 protein: CASSPRHGDRQGYTF; CDR3 DNA: TGTGCCAGCAGCCCCCGGCACGGGGATCGGCAGGGCTACACCTTC
J gene: TRBJ1-2; D gene: .; V gene: TRBV15; clone size: .; CDR3 protein: CATSRDSYGYTF; CDR3 DNA: TGTGCCACCAGCAGAGATAGCTATGGCTACACCTTC
J gene: TRBJ2-5; D gene: TRBD2; V gene: TRBV5-1; clone size: .; CDR3 protein: CASKGLAGGEETQYF; CDR3 DNA: TGCGCCTCAAAGGGACTAGCGGGGGGCGAAGAGACCCAGTACTTC
J gene: TRBJ1-4; D gene: .; V gene: TRBV7-9; clone size: once; CDR3 protein: CASSPNEKLFF; CDR3 DNA: TGTGCCAGCAGCCCGAATGAAAAACTGTTTTTT
J gene: TRBJ2-7; D gene: .; V gene: TRBV21-1; clone size: few; CDR3 protein: CASSTRGRWMDEQYF; CDR3 DNA: TGTGCCAGCAGCACCCGGGGCAGGTGGATGGACGAGCAGTACTTC
J gene: TRBJ2-5; D gene: .; V gene: TRBV3-1/TRBV3-2; clone size: .; CDR3 protein: CASSQVGAGETQYF; CDR3 DNA: TGTGCCAGCAGCCAAGTGGGAGCAGGGGAGACCCAGTACTTC
J gene: TRBJ2-7; D gene: TRBD2; V gene: TRBV5-8; clone size: few; CDR3 protein: CASSGTSSYEQYF; CDR3 DNA: TGTGCCAGCAGCGGGACTAGCTCCTACGAGCAGTACTTC
J gene: TRBJ1-2; D gene: TRBD1; V gene: TRBV19; clone size: .; CDR3 protein: CASSGQGANYGYTF; CDR3 DNA: TGTGCCAGTAGCGGACAGGGGGCTAACTATGGCTACACCTTC
J gene: TRBJ2-3; D gene: TRBD2; V gene: TRBV29-1; clone size: .; CDR3 protein: CSVVAVGREGRTDTQYF; CDR3 DNA: TGCAGCGTTGTAGCGGTCGGGCGGGAGGGCCGAACAGATACGCAGTATTTT
J gene: TRBJ2-7; D gene: TRBD2; V gene: TRBV5-6; clone size: .; CDR3 protein: CASSEAGGAYEQYF; CDR3 DNA: TGTGCCAGCAGCGAAGCGGGGGGTGCCTACGAGCAGTACTTC
J gene: TRBJ2-5; D gene: TRBD2; V gene: TRBV7-6; clone size: .; CDR3 protein: CASSLVAGVETQYF; CDR3 DNA: TGTGCCAGCAGCTTAGTGGCGGGAGTAGAGACCCAGTACTTC
J gene: TRBJ1-1; D gene: TRBD1; V gene: TRBV5-1; clone size: .; CDR3 protein: CASSFAGTVATAW; CDR3 DNA: TGCGCCAGCAGCTTTGCCGGGACAGTAGCGACTGCGTGG
J gene: TRBJ1-5; D gene: .; V gene: TRBV28; clone size: .; CDR3 protein: CASSSGGTNQPQHF; CDR3 DNA: TGTGCCAGCAGTTCGGGGGGGACCAATCAGCCCCAGCATTTT
J gene: TRBJ2-5; D gene: .; V gene: TRBV7-6; clone size: .; CDR3 protein: CASSLGRSQYF; CDR3 DNA: TGTGCCAGCAGCTTGGGACGTTCCCAGTACTTC
J gene: TRBJ1-2; D gene: .; V gene: TRBV28; clone size: .; CDR3 protein: CASTSRQLANYGYTF; CDR3 DNA: TGTGCCAGCACTTCCCGACAGTTAGCTAACTATGGCTACACCTTC
J gene: TRBJ2-1; D gene: .; V gene: TRBV7-2; clone size: .; CDR3 protein: CASSFGLDSYNEQFF; CDR3 DNA: TGTGCCAGCAGCTTCGGACTGGACTCCTACAATGAGCAGTTCTTC
J gene: TRBJ2-1; D gene: TRBD1; V gene: TRBV6-1; clone size: .; CDR3 protein: CASSDHRDSPCQFF; CDR3 DNA: TGTGCCAGCAGTGACCATCGGGACAGCCCTTGTCAGTTCTTC
J gene: TRBJ1-2; D gene: .; V gene: TRBV15; clone size: .; CDR3 protein: CATSRPGGGPEGYTF; CDR3 DNA: TGTGCCACCAGCAGACCCGGAGGGGGGCCGGAAGGCTACACCTTC
J gene: TRBJ1-1; D gene: TRBD1; V gene: TRBV18; clone size: .; CDR3 protein: CASSPTDRGRGAFF; CDR3 DNA: TGTGCCAGCTCGCCCACCGACAGGGGCCGAGGAGCTTTCTTT
J gene: TRBJ2-1; D gene: .; V gene: TRBV5-1; clone size: .; CDR3 protein: CASSLGDRPEQFF; CDR3 DNA: TGCGCCAGCAGCTTAGGCGATCGGCCTGAGCAGTTCTTC
J gene: TRBJ2-3; D gene: .; V gene: TRBV5-5; clone size: .; CDR3 protein: CASSLGGVGTDTQYF; CDR3 DNA: TGTGCCAGCAGCTTAGGCGGCGTTGGCACAGATACGCAGTATTTT
J gene: TRBJ1-4; D gene: .; V gene: TRBV5-1; clone size: few; CDR3 protein: CASRREATNEKLFF; CDR3 DNA: TGCGCCAGCCGCCGGGAGGCAACTAATGAAAAACTGTTTTTT
J gene: TRBJ2-7; D gene: TRBD1; V gene: TRBV5-5; clone size: .; CDR3 protein: CASSLGGQGAYEQYF; CDR3 DNA: TGTGCCAGCAGTTTGGGGGGACAGGGGGCCTACGAGCAGTACTTC
J gene: TRBJ1-4; D gene: .; V gene: TRBV27; clone size: .; CDR3 protein: CASSRLQGPNEKLFF; CDR3 DNA: TGTGCCAGCAGTAGACTACAGGGCCCCAATGAAAAACTGTTTTTT
J gene: TRBJ2-5; D gene: .; V gene: TRBV9; clone size: .; CDR3 protein: CASSPLGRGPQETQYF; CDR3 DNA: TGTGCCAGCAGCCCGCTCGGGAGGGGGCCCCAAGAGACCCAGTACTTC
J gene: TRBJ1-1; D gene: TRBD1; V gene: TRBV28; clone size: .; CDR3 protein: CASSRYRDRNGAEAFF; CDR3 DNA: TGTGCCAGCAGCCGGTACCGGGACAGGAATGGCGCTGAAGCTTTCTTT
J gene: TRBJ2-3; D gene: .; V gene: TRBV9; clone size: .; CDR3 protein: CASSVGGAEYRLTDTQYF; CDR3 DNA: TGTGCCAGCAGCGTAGGGGGCGCGGAGTACCGCTTAACAGATACGCAGTATTTT
J gene: TRBJ1-2; D gene: .; V gene: TRBV5-1; clone size: .; CDR3 protein: CASSGGVYGYTF; CDR3 DNA: TGCGCCAGCAGCGGCGGGGTTTATGGCTACACCTTC
J gene: TRBJ2-7; D gene: .; V gene: TRBV19; clone size: .; CDR3 protein: CASSFQGNEQYF; CDR3 DNA: TGTGCCAGTAGCTTCCAGGGAAACGAGCAGTACTTC
J gene: TRBJ2-2; D gene: .; V gene: TRBV11-2; clone size: .; CDR3 protein: CASSDWYTGELFF; CDR3 DNA: TGTGCCAGCTCTGACTGGTACACCGGGGAGCTGTTTTTT
J gene: TRBJ1-4; D gene: .; V gene: TRBV30; clone size: few; CDR3 protein: CAWSLGGLGEKLFF; CDR3 DNA: TGTGCCTGGAGTTTAGGGGGGCTCGGAGAAAAACTGTTTTTT
J gene: TRBJ2-3; D gene: .; V gene: TRBV11-2; clone size: .; CDR3 protein: CASSLGSVSSTDTQYF; CDR3 DNA: TGTGCCAGCAGCCTCGGGAGCGTGAGTAGCACAGATACGCAGTATTTT
J gene: TRBJ2-7; D gene: .; V gene: TRBV4-1; clone size: .; CDR3 protein: CASSQEPGRAYEQYF; CDR3 DNA: TGCGCCAGCAGCCAGGAGCCTGGACGGGCATACGAGCAGTACTTC
J gene: TRBJ2-1; D gene: TRBD2; V gene: TRBV24-1; clone size: .; CDR3 protein: CATSEGPERGGYNEQFF; CDR3 DNA: TGTGCCACCAGTGAGGGCCCTGAACGGGGGGGGTACAATGAGCAGTTCTTC
J gene: TRBJ1-2; D gene: .; V gene: TRBV28; clone size: .; CDR3 protein: CASSIPGGTSNNYGYTF; CDR3 DNA: TGTGCCAGCAGTATCCCGGGAGGGACCTCTAATAACTATGGCTACACCTTC
J gene: TRBJ2-2; D gene: .; V gene: TRBV5-1; clone size: .; CDR3 protein: CASSLRTTNTGELFF; CDR3 DNA: TGCGCCAGCAGCCTGAGGACCACGAACACCGGGGAGCTGTTTTTT
J gene: TRBJ1-2; D gene: TRBD1; V gene: TRBV28; clone size: few; CDR3 protein: CASSFGTGGYGYTF; CDR3 DNA: TGTGCCAGCAGTTTCGGGACAGGGGGCTATGGCTACACCTTC
J gene: TRBJ2-7; D gene: .; V gene: TRBV3-1/TRBV3-2; clone size: .; CDR3 protein: CASSPTTGAEQYF; CDR3 DNA: TGTGCCAGCAGCCCAACAACGGGAGCGGAGCAGTACTTC
J gene: TRBJ1-5; D gene: .; V gene: TRBV6-1; clone size: .; CDR3 protein: CASSETPYSLATQHF; CDR3 DNA: TGTGCCAGCAGTGAAACCCCATACTCCTTGGCGACCCAGCATTTT
J gene: TRBJ2-7; D gene: TRBD2; V gene: TRBV10-3; clone size: .; CDR3 protein: CAITDSGGSSYEQYF; CDR3 DNA: TGTGCCATCACCGATAGCGGGGGTAGCTCCTACGAGCAGTACTTC
J gene: TRBJ2-1; D gene: TRBD2; V gene: TRBV6-2/TRBV6-3; clone size: once; CDR3 protein: CASRPTSGGVNEQFF; CDR3 DNA: TGTGCCAGCAGGCCTACTAGCGGGGGGGTCAATGAGCAGTTCTTC
J gene: TRBJ1-2; D gene: .; V gene: TRBV7-9; clone size: few; CDR3 protein: CASSHRTYGYTF; CDR3 DNA: TGTGCCAGCAGCCACCGGACGTATGGCTACACCTTC
J gene: TRBJ2-3; D gene: .; V gene: TRBV9; clone size: .; CDR3 protein: CASSEAGSTDTQYF; CDR3 DNA: TGTGCCAGCAGCGAAGCCGGGAGCACAGATACGCAGTATTTT
J gene: TRBJ2-7; D gene: TRBD1; V gene: TRBV29-1; clone size: .; CDR3 protein: CSVERPRQGVYEQYF; CDR3 DNA: TGCAGCGTTGAAAGGCCTAGACAGGGAGTCTACGAGCAGTACTTC
J gene: TRBJ1-2; D gene: .; V gene: TRBV5-6; clone size: .; CDR3 protein: CASSLGQVPYGYTF; CDR3 DNA: TGTGCCAGCAGCTTGGGTCAGGTTCCCTATGGCTACACCTTC
J gene: TRBJ1-5; D gene: .; V gene: TRBV15; clone size: .; CDR3 protein: CATSRDRNQPQHF; CDR3 DNA: TGTGCCACCAGCAGAGACCGAAATCAGCCCCAGCATTTT
J gene: TRBJ2-7; D gene: TRBD1; V gene: TRBV29-1; clone size: .; CDR3 protein: CSVLTGGFYEQYF; CDR3 DNA: TGCAGCGTCCTAACAGGGGGCTTCTACGAGCAGTACTTC
J gene: TRBJ1-1; D gene: TRBD1; V gene: TRBV30; clone size: .; CDR3 protein: CAWSASAGGTEAFF; CDR3 DNA: TGTGCCTGGAGTGCCTCGGCAGGGGGCACTGAAGCTTTCTTT
J gene: TRBJ2-7; D gene: .; V gene: TRBV7-8; clone size: .; CDR3 protein: CASGVGGYEQYF; CDR3 DNA: TGTGCCAGTGGGGTCGGAGGCTACGAGCAGTACTTC
J gene: TRBJ1-2; D gene: .; V gene: TRBV18; clone size: once; CDR3 protein: CASSRALGAQEGYTF; CDR3 DNA: TGTGCCAGCTCACGGGCATTGGGGGCTCAGGAGGGCTACACCTTC
J gene: TRBJ2-3; D gene: .; V gene: TRBV10-3; clone size: .; CDR3 protein: CAISEWPRGDTQYF; CDR3 DNA: TGTGCCATCAGTGAGTGGCCACGCGGAGATACGCAGTATTTT
J gene: TRBJ2-7; D gene: .; V gene: TRBV5-8; clone size: once; CDR3 protein: CASSLLGPYEQYF; CDR3 DNA: TGTGCCAGCAGCTTGCTGGGCCCCTACGAGCAGTACTTC
J gene: TRBJ1-5; D gene: TRBD1; V gene: TRBV6-5; clone size: .; CDR3 protein: CASSSHHDRVGEPQHF; CDR3 DNA: TGTGCCAGCAGTTCCCACCACGACAGGGTGGGGGAGCCCCAGCATTTT
J gene: TRBJ1-5; D gene: .; V gene: TRBV19; clone size: .; CDR3 protein: CASSTRISNQPQHF; CDR3 DNA: TGTGCCAGTAGTACCCGGATTAGCAATCAGCCCCAGCATTTT
J gene: TRBJ2-2; D gene: .; V gene: TRBV27; clone size: .; CDR3 protein: CASTPQGGSSASGELFF; CDR3 DNA: TGTGCCAGCACCCCCCAAGGAGGAAGCTCGGCCTCCGGGGAGCTGTTTTTT